This T cell receptor (beta chain) was identified in a study of CD8 T cells in ankylosing spondylitis. Study conclusions and caveats: Matched synovial fluid from ankylosing spondylitis patients was reported to be enriched for disease-linked clones. The study identified a TCR beta motif of seven or eight highly homologous variants that appeared characteristic of ankylosing spondylitis blood. Earlier studies detected some motif variants in reactive arthritis synovial fluid and blood. A CD8+ phenotype characterized the disease-linked clones, which were relatively rare in peripheral blood.

This clonotype was seen only a few times. Antigen unknown. Quantitative 5'-RACE was performed with molecular barcodes, and it yielded the TCR beta libraries. TCRdb passed the 5' RACE reads through MiXCR, listing each CDR3 protein once. The repertoire consists of a few hundred thousand distinct CDR3 sequences, with 20% to 25% occurring once and the leading ten covering approximately 16%. The CDR3 sequence is 18 residues long. Per germline, CDR1 SGHAT and CDR2 FQNNGV. The germline V and J ends were trimmed by 5 bases and 4 bases, with 25 bases remaining between them. The sample consisted of blood, either unsorted or a sorted T cell fraction (not recorded which). The rearrangement joins TRBV11-2 to TRBJ2-3; D could derive from TRBD1 or TRBD2 (7 bases each). This clonotype was sampled from a male donor with ankylosing spondylitis. CDR3 region: CASSRGVVWTGQADTQYF. The CDR3 DNA reads as TGTGCCAGCAGCCGGGGGGTTGTTTGGACAGGACAAGCAGATACGCAGTATTTT.